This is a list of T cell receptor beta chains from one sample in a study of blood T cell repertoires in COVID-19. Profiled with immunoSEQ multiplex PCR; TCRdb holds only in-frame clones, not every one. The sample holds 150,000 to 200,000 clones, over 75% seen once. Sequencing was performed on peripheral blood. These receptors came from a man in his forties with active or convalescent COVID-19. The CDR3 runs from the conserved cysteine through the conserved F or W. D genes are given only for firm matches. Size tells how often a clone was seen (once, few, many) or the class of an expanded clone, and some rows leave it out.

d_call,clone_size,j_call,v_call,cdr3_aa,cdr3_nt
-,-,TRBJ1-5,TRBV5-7,CASRPDSGVGQPQHF,TGTGCCAGCAGGCCAGACAGTGGAGTAGGTCAGCCCCAGCATTTT
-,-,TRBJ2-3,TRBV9,CASSVEIGFSDTQYF,TGTGCCAGCAGCGTAGAGATCGGGTTCTCAGATACGCAGTATTTT
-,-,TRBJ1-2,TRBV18,CASSPPTDTNYGYTF,TGTGCCAGCTCACCACCGACAGATACTAACTATGGCTACACCTTC
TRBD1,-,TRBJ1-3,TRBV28,CASSPLDRAGGNTIYF,TGTGCCAGCAGTCCCCTAGACAGGGCAGGAGGAAACACCATATATTTT
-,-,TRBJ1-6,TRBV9,CASSVMGANSPLHF,TGTGCCAGCAGCGTTATGGGGGCAAACTCACCCCTCCACTTT
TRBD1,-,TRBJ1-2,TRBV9,CASSTAGTGGGYGYTF,TGTGCCAGCAGCACCGCCGGGACAGGGGGCGGGTATGGCTACACCTTC
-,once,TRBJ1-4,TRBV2,CASTSAGTNEKLFF,TGTGCCAGCACCTCCGCAGGGACTAATGAAAAACTGTTTTTT
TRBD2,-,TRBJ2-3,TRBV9,CASSARTSGGAGTQYF,TGTGCCAGCAGCGCGAGGACTAGCGGGGGGGCCGGCACGCAGTATTTT
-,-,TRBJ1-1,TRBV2,CASRADTEAFF,TGTGCCAGCAGGGCGGACACTGAAGCTTTCTTT
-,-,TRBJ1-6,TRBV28,CASTLSAGPLHF,TGTGCCAGCACCCTCAGCGCGGGGCCCCTCCACTTT
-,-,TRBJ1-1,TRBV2,CASSDRFLGIGGAFF,TGTGCCAGCAGTGACCGGTTTCTCGGGATAGGGGGAGCTTTCTTT
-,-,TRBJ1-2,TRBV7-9,CASSSGGLGYGYTF,TGTGCCAGCAGCTCAGGTGGATTAGGCTATGGCTACACCTTC
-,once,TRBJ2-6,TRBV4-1,CASSPSGDRAGANVLTF,TGCGCCAGCAGCCCATCGGGAGACAGAGCTGGGGCCAACGTCCTGACTTTC
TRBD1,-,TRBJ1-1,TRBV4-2,CASSQRQGGTEAFF,TGTGCCAGCAGCCAACGACAGGGGGGCACTGAAGCTTTCTTT
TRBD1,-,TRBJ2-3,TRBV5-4,CASSLDRGREDTQYF,TGTGCCAGCAGCTTGGACAGGGGGCGAGAGGATACGCAGTATTTT
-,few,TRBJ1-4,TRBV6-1,CASSDGGVSEKLFF,TGTGCCAGCAGTGATGGGGGGGTGAGTGAAAAACTGTTTTTT
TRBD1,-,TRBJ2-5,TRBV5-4,CASSSGQGELRETQYF,TGTGCCAGCAGCTCGGGACAGGGGGAATTAAGAGAGACCCAGTACTTC
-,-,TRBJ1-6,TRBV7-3,CASSLGSRGTNSPLHF,TGTGCCAGCAGCTTAGGTTCCCGGGGGACGAATTCACCCCTCCACTTT
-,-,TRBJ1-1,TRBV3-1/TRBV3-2,CASSQARSTEAFF,TGTGCCAGCAGCCAAGCGCGGAGCACTGAAGCTTTCTTT
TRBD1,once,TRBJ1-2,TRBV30,CAWSGTGFGYTF,TGTGCCTGGAGCGGGACAGGGTTCGGCTACACCTTC
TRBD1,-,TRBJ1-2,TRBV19,CASSKGQGDNYGYTF,TGTGCCAGTAGTAAAGGACAGGGGGATAACTATGGCTACACCTTC
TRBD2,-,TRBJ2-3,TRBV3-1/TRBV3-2,CASSQASGGWDTQYF,TGTGCCAGCAGCCAAGCTAGCGGGGGATGGGATACGCAGTATTTT
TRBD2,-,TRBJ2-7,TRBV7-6,CASSLAGGGLAYEQYF,TGTGCCAGCAGCTTAGCGGGCGGGGGGCTGGCCTACGAGCAGTACTTC
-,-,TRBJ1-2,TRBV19,CATGGQGDGYTF,TGTGCCACCGGGGGGCAGGGTGACGGCTACACCTTC
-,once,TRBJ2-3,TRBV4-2,CASSQEGISTDTQYF,TGTGCCAGCAGCCAGGAGGGAATTAGCACAGATACGCAGTATTTT
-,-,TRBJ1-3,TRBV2,CASSEVEGYTIYF,TGTGCCAGCAGTGAAGTCGAGGGATACACCATATATTTT
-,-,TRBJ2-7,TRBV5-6,CASSFGTRGAEQYF,TGTGCCAGCAGCTTCGGGACACGGGGGGCCGAGCAGTACTTC
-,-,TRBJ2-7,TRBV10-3,CAISEGLAIEQYF,TGTGCCATCAGTGAGGGGCTAGCGATCGAGCAGTACTTC
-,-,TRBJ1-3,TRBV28,CASSLGGSSGNTIYF,TGTGCCAGCAGTTTAGGGGGGAGCTCTGGAAACACCATATATTTT
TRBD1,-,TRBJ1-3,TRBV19,CASSIDPVQGPGNTIYF,TGTGCCAGTAGTATTGATCCGGTACAGGGGCCAGGAAACACCATATATTTT
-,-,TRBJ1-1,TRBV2,CASARGRGRTTEAFF,TGTGCCAGCGCCCGAGGGCGGGGGCGCACCACTGAAGCTTTCTTT
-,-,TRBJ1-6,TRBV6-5,CASSYLLRGMDSPLHF,TGTGCCAGCAGTTACCTTTTAAGGGGTATGGATTCACCCCTCCACTTT
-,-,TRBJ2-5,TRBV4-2,CASSLTREETQYF,TGTGCCAGCAGCCTCACTAGGGAAGAGACCCAGTACTTC
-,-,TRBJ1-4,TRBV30,CAWSPLTTNEKLFF,TGTGCCTGGAGTCCTCTTACAACTAATGAAAAACTGTTTTTT
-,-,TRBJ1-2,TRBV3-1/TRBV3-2,CASSPGSYGYTF,TGTGCCAGCAGCCCCGGGTCCTATGGCTACACCTTC
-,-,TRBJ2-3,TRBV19,CASTPGLPEGSNTDTQYF,TGTGCCAGTACCCCGGGACTCCCCGAGGGATCGAACACAGATACGCAGTATTTT
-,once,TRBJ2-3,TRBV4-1,CASSQDKGADTQYF,TGCGCCAGCAGCCAAGATAAGGGAGCAGATACGCAGTATTTT
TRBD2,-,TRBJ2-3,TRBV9,CASSLRTSGEADTQYF,TGTGCCAGCAGCCTCCGGACTAGCGGGGAGGCAGATACGCAGTATTTT
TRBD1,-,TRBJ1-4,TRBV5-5,CASSSQGERYEKLFF,TGTGCCAGCAGTTCCCAGGGGGAAAGGTACGAAAAACTGTTTTTT
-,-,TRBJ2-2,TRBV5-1,CASSLTGPAAGELFF,TGCGCCAGCAGCTTGACAGGGCCGGCGGCCGGGGAGCTGTTTTTT
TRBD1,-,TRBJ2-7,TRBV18,CASSSTGVEQYF,TGTGCCAGCTCATCGACAGGGGTCGAGCAGTACTTC
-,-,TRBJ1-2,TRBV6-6,CASSNLATSGYGYTF,TGTGCCAGCAGCAACCTCGCGACAAGCGGGTATGGCTACACCTTC
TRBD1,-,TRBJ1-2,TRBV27,CASSLGPGGADYGYTF,TGTGCCAGCAGTTTAGGGCCAGGGGGCGCGGACTATGGCTACACCTTC
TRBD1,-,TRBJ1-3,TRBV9,CASSARGDRVGNTIYF,TGTGCCAGCAGCGCGCGAGGGGACAGGGTAGGAAACACCATATATTTT
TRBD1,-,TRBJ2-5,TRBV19,CASSTRDRQLPRDTQYF,TGTGCCAGTAGTACCCGGGACAGACAACTTCCGAGGGATACCCAGTACTTC
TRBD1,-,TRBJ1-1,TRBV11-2,CASSLDLQDRATFF,TGTGCCAGCAGCTTAGATCTGCAGGACAGGGCTACTTTCTTT
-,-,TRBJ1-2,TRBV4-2,CASSQDRQGSYGYTF,TGTGCCAGCAGCCAAGATCGGCAGGGGAGCTATGGCTACACCTTC
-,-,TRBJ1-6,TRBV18,CASSPGVQGGSPLHF,TGTGCCAGCTCACCCGGAGTCCAGGGAGGTTCACCCCTCCACTTT
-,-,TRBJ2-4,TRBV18,CASSPGSQGAKNIQYF,TGTGCCAGCTCACCAGGGTCCCAGGGGGCCAAAAACATTCAGTACTTC
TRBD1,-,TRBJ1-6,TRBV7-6,CASSLMIPGTGPNSPLHF,TGTGCCAGCAGCTTAATGATCCCCGGGACAGGGCCGAATTCACCCCTCCACTTT
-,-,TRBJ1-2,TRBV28,CASSLPVAGKIYGYTF,TGTGCCAGCAGTTTGCCGGTGGCAGGGAAAATCTATGGCTACACCTTC
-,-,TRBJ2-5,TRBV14,CASSQEILPPRETQYF,TGTGCCAGCAGCCAAGAAATCCTCCCCCCGCGGGAGACCCAGTACTTC
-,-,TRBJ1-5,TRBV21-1,CASSFLPTGDQPQHF,TGTGCCAGCAGTTTTTTACCGACAGGGGATCAGCCCCAGCATTTT
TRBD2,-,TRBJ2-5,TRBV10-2,CASSDGSGGRETQYF,TGCGCCAGCAGTGATGGTAGCGGGGGACGGGAGACCCAGTACTTC
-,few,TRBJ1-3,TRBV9,CASSVGGQSGNTIYF,TGTGCCAGCAGCGTAGGGGGACAAAGTGGAAACACCATATATTTT